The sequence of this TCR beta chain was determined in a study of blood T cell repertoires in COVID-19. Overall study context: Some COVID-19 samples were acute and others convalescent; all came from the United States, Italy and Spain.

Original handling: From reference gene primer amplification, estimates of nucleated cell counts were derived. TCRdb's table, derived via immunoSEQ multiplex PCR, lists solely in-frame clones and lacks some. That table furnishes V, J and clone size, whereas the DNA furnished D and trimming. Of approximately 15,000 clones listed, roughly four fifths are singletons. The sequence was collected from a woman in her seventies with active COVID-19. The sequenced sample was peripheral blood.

CDR3 protein: CASSIGQYYGYTF. DNA for the CDR3: TGTGCCAGCAGCATTGGACAGTACTATGGCTACACCTTC. The chain is built from TRBV12-3 or TRBV12-4 and TRBJ1-2; possibly TRBD1 for D (6 bases). This CDR3 spans 13 amino acids. V lost 6 bases and J lost 3, with 11 bases in between.